This TCR beta chain was observed in a study of T cells after yellow fever vaccination. Study context: Low-cell-number fractions were prepared with SMART-Seq v4 Ultra Low Input.

In this sample, this clonotype turned up a few times. TCRdb ran MiXCR on the 5' RACE reads and lists one entry per CDR3 protein. The sample consists of some 390,000 distinct CDR3 sequences, under 20% of them appearing once. The specimen was PBMCs, collected before the yellow fever booster vaccination. This clonotype was sampled from a man in his late teens or twenties who received the YFV17D yellow fever vaccine.

CDR3: CASSSLGVNTGELFF. In nucleotides, the CDR3 is TGTGCCAGCAGCTCCCTGGGGGTCAACACCGGGGAGCTGTTTTTT. The gene calls are TRBV7-6 and TRBJ2-2, with D possibly called TRBD1 or TRBD2 (5 bases each). CDR1 is SGHVS and CDR2 is FNYEAQ in the germline V gene. The CDR3 extends over 15 amino acids. V was clipped by 4 bases and J by 2 bases, with 11 bases between them.